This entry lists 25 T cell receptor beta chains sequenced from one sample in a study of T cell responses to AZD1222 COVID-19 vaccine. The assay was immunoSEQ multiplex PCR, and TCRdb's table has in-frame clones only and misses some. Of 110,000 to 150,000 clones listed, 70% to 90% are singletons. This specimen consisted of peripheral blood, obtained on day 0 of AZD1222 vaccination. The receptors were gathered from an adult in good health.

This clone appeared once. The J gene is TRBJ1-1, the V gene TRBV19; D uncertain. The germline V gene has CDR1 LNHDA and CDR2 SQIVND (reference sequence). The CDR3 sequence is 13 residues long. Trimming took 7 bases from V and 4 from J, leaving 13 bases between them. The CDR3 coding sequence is TGTGCCAGTAACCGGGGTTTAGGCACTGAAGCTTTCTTT. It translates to CASNRGLGTEAFF.

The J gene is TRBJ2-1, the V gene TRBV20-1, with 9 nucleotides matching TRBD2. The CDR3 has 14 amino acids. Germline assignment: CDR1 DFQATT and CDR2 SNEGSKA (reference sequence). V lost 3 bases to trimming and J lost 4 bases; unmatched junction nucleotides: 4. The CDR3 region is CSASSGSRYNEQFF. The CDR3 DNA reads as TGCAGTGCTAGTAGCGGGAGTCGGTACAATGAGCAGTTCTTC.

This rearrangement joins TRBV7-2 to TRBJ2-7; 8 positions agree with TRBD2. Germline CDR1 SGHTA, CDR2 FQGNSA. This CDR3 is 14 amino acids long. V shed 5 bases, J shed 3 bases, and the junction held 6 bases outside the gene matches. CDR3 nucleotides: TGTGCCAGCAGCCCCAGCCTAGCGGGCTACGAGCAGTACTTC. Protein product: CASSPSLAGYEQYF.

The CDR3 loop is CASSSRTSGRPYNEQFF. Written as DNA, the CDR3 is TGTGCCAGCAGCTCACGGACTAGCGGGAGACCCTACAATGAGCAGTTCTTC. This chain connects TRBV7-8 to TRBJ2-1, with TRBD2 matching over 13 bases. The CDR3 sequence is 17 residues long. Germline CDR1 reads SGHVS; CDR2 reads FQNEAQ. Trimming cost V 4 bases and J 2 bases; bases outside gene matches: 5.

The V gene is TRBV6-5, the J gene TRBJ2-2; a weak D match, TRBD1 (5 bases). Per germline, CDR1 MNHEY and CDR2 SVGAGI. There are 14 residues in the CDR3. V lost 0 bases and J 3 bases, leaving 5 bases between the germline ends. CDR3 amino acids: CASSYSGDTGELFF. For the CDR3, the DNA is TGTGCCAGCAGTTACTCAGGGGACACCGGGGAGCTGTTTTTT.

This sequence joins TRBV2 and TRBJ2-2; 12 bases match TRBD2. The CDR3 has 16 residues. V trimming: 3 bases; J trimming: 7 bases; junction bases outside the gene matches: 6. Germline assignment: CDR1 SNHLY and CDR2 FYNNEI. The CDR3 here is CASSETSGSVGGELFF. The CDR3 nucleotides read TGTGCCAGCAGTGAGACTAGCGGGAGTGTTGGCGGGGAGCTGTTTTTT.

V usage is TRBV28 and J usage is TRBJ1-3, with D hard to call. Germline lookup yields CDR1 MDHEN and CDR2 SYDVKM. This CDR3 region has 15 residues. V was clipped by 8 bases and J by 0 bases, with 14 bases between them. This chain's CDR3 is CASHAGGNSGNTIYF. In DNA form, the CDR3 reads TGTGCCAGCCATGCAGGCGGAAACTCTGGAAACACCATATATTTT.

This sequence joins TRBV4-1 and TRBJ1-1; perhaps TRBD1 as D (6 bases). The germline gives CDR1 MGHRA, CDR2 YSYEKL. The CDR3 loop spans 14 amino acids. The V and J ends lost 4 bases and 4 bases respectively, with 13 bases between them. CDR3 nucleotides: TGCGCCAGCAGCCGCATAGGGGGGTCCACTGAAGCTTTCTTT. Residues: CASSRIGGSTEAFF.

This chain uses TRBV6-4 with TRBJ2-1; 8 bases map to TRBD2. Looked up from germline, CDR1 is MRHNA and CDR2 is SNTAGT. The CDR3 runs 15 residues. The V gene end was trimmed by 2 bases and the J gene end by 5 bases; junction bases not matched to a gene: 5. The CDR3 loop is CASSDVGGEHNEQFF. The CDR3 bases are TGTGCCAGCAGTGACGTCGGGGGGGAACACAATGAGCAGTTCTTC.

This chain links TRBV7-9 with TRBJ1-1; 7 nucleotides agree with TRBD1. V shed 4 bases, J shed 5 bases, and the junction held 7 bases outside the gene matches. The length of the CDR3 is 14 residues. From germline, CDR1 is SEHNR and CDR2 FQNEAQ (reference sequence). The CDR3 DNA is TGTGCCAGCAGCTCGACAGGGAGGGGAACTGAAGCTTTCTTT. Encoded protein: CASSSTGRGTEAFF.

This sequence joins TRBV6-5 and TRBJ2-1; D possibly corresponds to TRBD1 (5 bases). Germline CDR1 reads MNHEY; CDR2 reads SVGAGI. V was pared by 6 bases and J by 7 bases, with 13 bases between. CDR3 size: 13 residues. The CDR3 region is CASRKQVWNEQFF. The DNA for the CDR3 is TGTGCCAGCAGGAAACAGGTTTGGAATGAGCAGTTCTTC.

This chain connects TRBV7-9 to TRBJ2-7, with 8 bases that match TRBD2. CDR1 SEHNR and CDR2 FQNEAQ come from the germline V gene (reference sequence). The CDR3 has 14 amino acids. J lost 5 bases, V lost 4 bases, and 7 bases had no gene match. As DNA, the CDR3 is TGTGCCAGCAGCTCGGAGACTAGCGCTGACGAGCAGTACTTC. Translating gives CASSSETSADEQYF.

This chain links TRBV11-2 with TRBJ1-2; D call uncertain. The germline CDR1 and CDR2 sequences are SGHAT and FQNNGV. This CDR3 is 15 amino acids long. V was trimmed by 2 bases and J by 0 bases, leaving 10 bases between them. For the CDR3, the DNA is TGTGCCAGCAGCTTATATCAGACAACTAACTATGGCTACACCTTC. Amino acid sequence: CASSLYQTTNYGYTF.

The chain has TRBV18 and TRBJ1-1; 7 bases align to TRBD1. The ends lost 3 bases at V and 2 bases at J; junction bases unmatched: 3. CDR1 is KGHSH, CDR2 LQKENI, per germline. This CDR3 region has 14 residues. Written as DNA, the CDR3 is TGTGCCAGCTCACCGGGACAGCCAAACACTGAAGCTTTCTTT. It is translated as CASSPGQPNTEAFF.

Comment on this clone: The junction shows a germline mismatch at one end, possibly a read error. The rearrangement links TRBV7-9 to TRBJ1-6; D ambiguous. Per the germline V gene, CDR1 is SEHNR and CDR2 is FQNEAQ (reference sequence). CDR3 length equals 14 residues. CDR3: CASSLEQYNPPLHF. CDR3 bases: TGTGCCAGCAGCTTAGAACAGTATAATCCACCCCTCCACTTT.

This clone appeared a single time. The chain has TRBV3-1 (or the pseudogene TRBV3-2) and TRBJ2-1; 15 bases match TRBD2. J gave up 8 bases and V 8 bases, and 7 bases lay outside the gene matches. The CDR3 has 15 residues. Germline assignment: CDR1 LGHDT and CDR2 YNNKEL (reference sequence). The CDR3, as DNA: TGTGCCAGCGGGACTAGCGGGAGGTTTTACGATGAGCAGTTCTTC. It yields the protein CASGTSGRFYDEQFF.

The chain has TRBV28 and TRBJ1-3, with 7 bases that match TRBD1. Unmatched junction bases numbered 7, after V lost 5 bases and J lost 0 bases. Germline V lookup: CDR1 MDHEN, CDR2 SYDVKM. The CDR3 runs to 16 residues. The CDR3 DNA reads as TGTGCCAGCAGTCCCGGGACAGCCTCCTCTGGAAACACCATATATTTT. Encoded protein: CASSPGTASSGNTIYF.

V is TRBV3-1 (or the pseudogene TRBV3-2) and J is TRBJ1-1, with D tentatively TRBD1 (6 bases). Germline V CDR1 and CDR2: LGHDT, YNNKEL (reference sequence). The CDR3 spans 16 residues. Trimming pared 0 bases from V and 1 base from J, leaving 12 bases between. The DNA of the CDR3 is TGTGCCAGCAGCCAAGACAGGGGAAGTTGGAACACTGAAGCTTTCTTT. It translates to CASSQDRGSWNTEAFF.

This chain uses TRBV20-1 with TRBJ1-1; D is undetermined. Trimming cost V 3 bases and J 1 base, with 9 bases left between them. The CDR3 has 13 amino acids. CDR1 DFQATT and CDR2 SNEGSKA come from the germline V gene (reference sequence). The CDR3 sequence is CSASRVPNTEAFF. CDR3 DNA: TGCAGTGCTAGTAGGGTGCCGAACACTGAAGCTTTCTTT.

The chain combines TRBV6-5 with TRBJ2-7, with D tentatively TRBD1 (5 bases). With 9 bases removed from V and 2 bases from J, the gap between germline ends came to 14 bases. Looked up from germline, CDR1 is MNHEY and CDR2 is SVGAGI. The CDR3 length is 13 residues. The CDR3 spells CARQVSHAYEQYF. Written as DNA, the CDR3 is TGTGCCAGACAGGTCTCGCACGCCTACGAGCAGTACTTC.

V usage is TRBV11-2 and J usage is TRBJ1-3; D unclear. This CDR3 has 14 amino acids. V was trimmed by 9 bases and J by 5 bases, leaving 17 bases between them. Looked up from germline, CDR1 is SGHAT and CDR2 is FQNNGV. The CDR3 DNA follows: TGTGCCAGAAACTCAGTGACGGAGAGAAACACCATATATTTT. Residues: CARNSVTERNTIYF.

This chain's CDR3 is CASSYHSQTGNTIYF. In nucleotides, the CDR3 is TGTGCCAGCAGCTATCACTCACAGACTGGAAACACCATATATTTT. The J gene is TRBJ1-3, the V gene TRBV11-2; D ambiguous. This CDR3 has 15 residues. Per germline, CDR1 SGHAT and CDR2 FQNNGV. Trimming removed 4 bases from V and 2 bases from J, with 12 bases in between. The whole variable domain, remainder taken from reference TRBV11-2 and TRBJ1-3, is EAGVAQSPRYKIIEKRQSVAFWCNPISGHATLYWYQQILGQGPKLLIQFQNNGVVDDSQLPKDRFSAERLKGVDSTLKIQPAKLEDSAVYLCASSYHSQTGNTIYFGEGSWLTVV.

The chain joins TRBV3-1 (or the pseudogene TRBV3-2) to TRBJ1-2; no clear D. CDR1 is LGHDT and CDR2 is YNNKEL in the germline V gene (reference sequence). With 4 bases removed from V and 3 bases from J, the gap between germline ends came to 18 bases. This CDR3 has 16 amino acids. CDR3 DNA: TGTGCCAGCAGCCTGCAACAGCGGGCCGGGGACTATGGCTACACCTTC. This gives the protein CASSLQQRAGDYGYTF.

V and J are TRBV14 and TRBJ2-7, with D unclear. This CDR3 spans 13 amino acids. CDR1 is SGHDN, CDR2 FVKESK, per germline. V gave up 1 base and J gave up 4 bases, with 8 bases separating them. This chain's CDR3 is CASSQATFYEQYF. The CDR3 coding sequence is TGTGCCAGCAGCCAAGCTACTTTTTACGAGCAGTACTTC. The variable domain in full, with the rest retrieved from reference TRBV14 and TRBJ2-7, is EAGVTQFPSHSVIEKGQTVTLRCDPISGHDNLYWYRRVMGKEIKFLLHFVKESKQDESGMPNNRFLAERTGGTYSTLKVQPAELEDSGVYFCASSQATFYEQYFGPGTRLTVT.

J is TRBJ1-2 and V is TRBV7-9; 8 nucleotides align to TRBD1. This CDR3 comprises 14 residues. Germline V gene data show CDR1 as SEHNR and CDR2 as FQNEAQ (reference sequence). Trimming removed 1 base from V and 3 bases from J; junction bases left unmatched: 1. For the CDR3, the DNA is TGTGCCAGCAGCTTAGGGACAGGGTACTATGGCTACACCTTC. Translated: CASSLGTGYYGYTF.